The text below deals with one TCR beta chain. Its antigen is still unknown. Busulfan-fludarabine conditioning, marrow transplant, and cyclophosphamide on days +3 and +4 were administered. The data were produced by immunoSEQ multiplex PCR, yet TCRdb's version contains in-frame clones alone and is incomplete. The sample has 30,000 to 45,000 clones, roughly 78% seen once. Germline-derived CDR1 and CDR2 are MNHEY and SMNVEV (reference sequence). The CDR3 spans 15 residues. The V end was cut by 2 bases, the J end by 4 bases, with 14 bases between. The data originate from a study of T cells after posttransplantation cyclophosphamide. Study-wide results and limits: Later post-transplant blood repertoires were often dominated by donor CD8+ memory clones.

The TCR was taken from a female patient aged 35 to 55 who received an allogeneic stem cell transplant from a related donor, was CMV-positive, and had no GVHD. A subset of T cells may come from the graft donor. The sample was CD4+ T cells sorted from blood, taken approximately 2,000 days after a stem cell transplant with posttransplant cyclophosphamide. This chain joins TRBV27 and TRBJ2-5; D is undetermined. The CDR3 DNA reads TGTGCCAGCAGTTTAATGGGCCGCTTCGTAGAGACCCAGTACTTC. Encoded protein: CASSLMGRFVETQYF.